This record concerns one TCR beta chain sequence. Its antigen is unidentified. Bulk TCR library preparation followed previously described methods with listed TCR primers. TCRdb itself ran the PCR reads through MiXCR, one entry per CDR3 protein. Of nearly 650,000 distinct CDR3 sequences listed, about 25% are singletons. The germline V gene encodes CDR1 SGHAT and CDR2 FQNNGV. The CDR3 loop spans 12 amino acids. V lost 7 bases to trimming and J lost 6 bases, with 13 bases between them. The data belong to a study of molecular identifiers for immune sequencing clone quantification. Overall study context: In replicates, RNA taken from roughly 20,000 or 100,000 naive CD8 cells was divided five ways, and four portions underwent sequencing.

Notes on the study in general: Detecting spiked Jurkat TCR RNA from one cell among around 930,000 naive cells was reportedly possible. Same-barcode identical TCR molecules could make highly expanded clones look smaller than they are.

V usage is TRBV11-2 and J usage is TRBJ2-7, with D unclear. This receptor was identified in a human donor in good health. Some libraries in this study had Jurkat cell RNA spiked in. The sequenced material came from naive CD8+ T cells from blood, with Jurkat cell RNA spiked in. The subset denotes: FACS-sorted CD8+CD4-CCR7+CD45RA+ naive T cells. The CDR3 DNA is TGTGCCAGCAACCTGGGGATTTCCGAGCAGTACTTC. This encodes CASNLGISEQYF.